A single sample gave rise to the 27 T cell receptor beta chains below, sequenced in a study of blood T cell repertoires in COVID-19. Repertoires were generated with immunoSEQ multiplex PCR, while TCRdb's copy carries only in-frame clones and drops some. In the table there are approximately 170,000 clones, 65% to 85% of which are singletons. What was sequenced was PBMCs or T cells enriched from blood (not recorded which). The receptors were gathered from a man in his forties or fifties who had recovered from COVID-19.

The V and J genes are TRBV7-2 and TRBJ2-5, with D perhaps matching TRBD1 (6 bases). This CDR3 has 15 amino acids. The germline CDR1 and CDR2 sequences are SGHTA and FQGNSA. V was shortened by 1 base and J by 5 bases, with 14 bases between the two germline ends. The CDR3 bases are TGTGCCAGCAGCTTAGGGGGGCGGAACGGGGAGACCCAGTACTTC. Residues: CASSLGGRNGETQYF.

V gene TRBV6-2 or TRBV6-3 combines with J gene TRBJ1-5, with D possibly TRBD1 on 6 matching bases. V lost 5 bases to trimming and J lost 7 bases, with 15 bases between them. The CDR3 is 14 residues long. In germline, CDR1 is MNHEY, CDR2 SVGEGT. CDR3 region: CASSGAGVRQPQHF. The CDR3 DNA reads as TGTGCCAGCAGTGGGGCAGGGGTACGCCAGCCCCAGCATTTT.

In DNA form, the CDR3 reads TGTGCCAGCAGCCAAGAGGGAGGGTTTGGAAACACCATATATTTT. Its translation is CASSQEGGFGNTIYF. This chain joins TRBV3-1 (or the pseudogene TRBV3-2) and TRBJ1-3; D gene uncertain. The CDR3 covers 15 residues. The V end lost 0 bases, the J end lost 3 bases, and 9 bases lay between the germline ends. Per germline, CDR1 LGHDT and CDR2 YNNKEL (reference sequence).

The J gene is TRBJ1-3, the V gene TRBV2; weak D call: TRBD1 (5 bases). Trimming removed 0 bases at V and 4 bases at J, with 16 bases between. The CDR3 is made up of 17 amino acids. Per germline, CDR1 SNHLY and CDR2 FYNNEI. The CDR3 loop is CASSEALRGSYGNTIYF. The DNA of the CDR3 is TGTGCCAGCAGTGAAGCGCTTCGGGGGTCTTACGGAAACACCATATATTTT. Combining the CDR3 with reference TRBV2 and TRBJ1-3 gives the whole variable domain EPEVTQTPSHQVTQMGQEVILRCVPISNHLYFYWYRQILGQKVEFLVSFYNNEISEKSEIFDDQFSVERPDGSNFTLKIRSTKLEDSAMYFCASSEALRGSYGNTIYFGEGSWLTVV.

The chain uses TRBV5-6 and TRBJ1-5; D call uncertain. The CDR3 contains 14 residues. Germline V gene lookup returns CDR1 SGHDT and CDR2 YYEEEE. Trimming shortened V by 2 bases and J by 6 bases, and 12 bases separated the two germline ends. This CDR3 is CASSFFREIQPQHF. Here the CDR3 DNA reads TGTGCCAGCAGCTTTTTCCGGGAAATTCAGCCCCAGCATTTT.

The chain links TRBV5-5 to TRBJ2-7; possibly TRBD1 for D (5 bases). The CDR3 covers 13 residues. Looked up from germline, CDR1 is SGHKS and CDR2 is YYEKEE (reference sequence). With 4 bases removed from V and 6 bases from J, the gap between germline ends came to 14 bases. The CDR3 loop reads CASSLNRQSEQYV. CDR3 nucleotide sequence: TGTGCCAGCAGCCTAAATAGACAGAGCGAGCAGTACGTC.

This clone occurred a few times. CDR3 bases: TGTGCCTGGAGTGTCGGAGGACCTGAAGCTTTCTTT. It is translated as CAWSVGGPEAFF. The rearrangement links TRBV30 to TRBJ1-1, with D unclear. V was pared by 0 bases and J by 6 bases, with 8 bases between. Germline loops: CDR1 GTSNPN, CDR2 SVGIG (reference sequence). The CDR3 covers 12 residues.

The CDR3 DNA reads as TGCGCCAGCGACGGGACAGCGAACACCGGGGAGCTGTTTTTT. Translation gives CASDGTANTGELFF. V and J are TRBV5-1 and TRBJ2-2, with TRBD1 identical over 7 bases. The germline CDR1 and CDR2 sequences are SGHRS and YFSETQ. V dropped 7 bases and J dropped 0; count of bases not matched to a gene: 3. CDR3 length: 14 amino acids.

The chain couples TRBV7-3 to TRBJ2-1; 8 bases align to TRBD2. The junction had 7 bases not matched to a gene; V was cut back by 1 base and J by 8 bases. CDR1 SGHTA and CDR2 FQGTGA come from the germline V gene. This CDR3 is built from 15 residues. The CDR3 region has the DNA TGTGCCAGCAGCTTAATGCGGGGGGAAGCACATGAGCAGTTCTTC. Amino acids: CASSLMRGEAHEQFF.

The rearrangement links TRBV5-1 to TRBJ1-1, with D unresolved. Germline-derived CDR1 and CDR2 are SGHRS and YFSETQ. Trimming cost V 0 bases and J 11 bases, with 20 bases left between them. The CDR3 length is 15 residues. The CDR3 reads CASSLVISGREMAFF. CDR3 in DNA: TGCGCCAGCAGCTTGGTCATTTCGGGCCGGGAGATGGCTTTCTTT.

A note on this clone: This CDR3 is also generated by other DNA sequences in the sample. The chain couples TRBV30 to TRBJ1-5; possible D gene TRBD1, 6 bases. Trimming removed 5 bases at V and 1 base at J, with 9 bases between. The CDR3 is made up of 13 amino acids. The germline V gene has CDR1 GTSNPN and CDR2 SVGIG (reference sequence). The CDR3 DNA follows: TGTGCCTGGCGTGGACAGAGCAATCAGCCCCAGCATTTT. Amino acids: CAWRGQSNQPQHF.

V is TRBV28 and J is TRBJ1-5, with TRBD1 as a possible D gene (5 bases). The CDR3 has 14 amino acids. The germline V gene encodes CDR1 MDHEN and CDR2 SYDVKM. Deletions cut 4 bases from V and 1 base from J, with 8 bases between. CDR3 in DNA: TGTGCCAGCAGTTGGCAGGGCAGCAATCAGCCCCAGCATTTT. Its protein product is CASSWQGSNQPQHF. Drawing the rest from reference TRBV28 and TRBJ1-5, the complete variable domain is DVKVTQSSRYLVKRTGEKVFLECVQDMDHENMFWYRQDPGLGLRLIYFSYDVKMKEKGDIPEGYSVSREKKERFSLILESASTNQTSMYLCASSWQGSNQPQHFGDGTRLSIL.

The chain combines TRBV1 with TRBJ2-1; TRBD2 was called by the table and not checked on the DNA. TRBV1 is marked as a pseudogene. The CDR3 length is 15 residues. CDR3 nucleotide sequence: TGCACCAGCAGATCTCGGTCGGGGGGTGGTCATGAGCAGTTCTTC. It translates to CTSRSRSGGGHEQFF.

J is TRBJ2-5 and V is TRBV9, with 9 bases that match TRBD2. Losses at the gene ends were 4 bases for V and 5 bases for J; bases not matched to a gene: 15. This CDR3 spans 17 amino acids. Looked up from germline, CDR1 is SGDLS and CDR2 is YYNGEE. The CDR3: CASSPQGSGGGSETQYF. The CDR3 region has the DNA TGTGCCAGCAGCCCGCAGGGTAGCGGGGGTGGGTCGGAGACCCAGTACTTC.

V is TRBV2 and J is TRBJ1-3, with 7 bases fitting TRBD1. Unmatched junction bases numbered 0, after V lost 4 bases and J lost 3 bases. The CDR3 spans 13 residues. Germline V lookup: CDR1 SNHLY, CDR2 FYNNEI. As DNA, the CDR3 is TGTGCCAGCAGTGCAGGGGGTGGAAACACCATATATTTT. As protein: CASSAGGGNTIYF. Complete variable domain (other parts from reference TRBV2 and TRBJ1-3): EPEVTQTPSHQVTQMGQEVILRCVPISNHLYFYWYRQILGQKVEFLVSFYNNEISEKSEIFDDQFSVERPDGSNFTLKIRSTKLEDSAMYFCASSAGGGNTIYFGEGSWLTVV.

V is TRBV18 and J is TRBJ1-4; D is uncertain. The CDR3 sequence is 13 residues long. The germline V gene encodes CDR1 KGHSH and CDR2 LQKENI. The germline V and J ends were trimmed by 3 bases and 8 bases, with 10 bases remaining between them. The CDR3: CASSPSQEEKLFF. The CDR3 region has the DNA TGTGCCAGCTCACCGAGTCAAGAGGAAAAACTGTTTTTT.

The chain is built from TRBV3-1 (or the pseudogene TRBV3-2) and TRBJ1-3, with 7 bases fitting TRBD1. The trim removed 3 bases at V and 1 base at J, leaving 6 bases unmatched. This CDR3 is 16 amino acids long. From germline, CDR1 is LGHDT and CDR2 YNNKEL (reference sequence). The DNA for the CDR3 is TGTGCCAGCAGCCAGGGTGACAGGGTATCTGGAAACACCATATATTTT. It yields the protein CASSQGDRVSGNTIYF.

The V gene is TRBV7-2, the J gene TRBJ2-1; the match to TRBD2 covers 7 bases. The CDR3 has 14 residues. Germline V gene data show CDR1 as SGHTA and CDR2 as FQGNSA. Losses at the gene ends were 6 bases for V and 2 bases for J; bases not matched to a gene: 4. CDR3 sequence: CASRLTSPYNEQFF. The CDR3 nucleotides read TGTGCCAGCAGGCTGACTAGCCCCTACAATGAGCAGTTCTTC.

The chain links TRBV5-1 to TRBJ1-1; D is unresolved. V shed 0 bases and J shed 5 bases, with 14 bases lying between them. The germline V gene encodes CDR1 SGHRS and CDR2 YFSETQ. The CDR3 covers 15 residues. CDR3 protein: CASSLVEAPRTEAFF. CDR3 DNA: TGCGCCAGCAGCTTGGTGGAGGCCCCACGGACTGAAGCTTTCTTT. The variable domain in full, completed from reference TRBV5-1 and TRBJ1-1, reads KAGVTQTPRYLIKTRGQQVTLSCSPISGHRSVSWYQQTPGQGLQFLFEYFSETQRNKGNFPGRFSGRQFSNSRSEMNVSTLELGDSALYLCASSLVEAPRTEAFFGQGTRLTVV.

V usage is TRBV2 and J usage is TRBJ2-4; maybe TRBD2 (7 bases). V dropped 5 bases and J dropped 9 bases, with 14 bases sitting between them. Germline V gene sequence: CDR1 SNHLY, CDR2 FYNNEI. The length of the CDR3 is 13 residues. CDR3 sequence reads: CASSTNREGIQYF. CDR3 in DNA: TGTGCCAGCAGTACCAACAGGGAGGGCATTCAGTACTTC.

This rearrangement joins TRBV9 to TRBJ2-1; 7 bases match TRBD2. CDR1 and CDR2 (germline): SGDLS, YYNGEE. The CDR3 consists of 14 residues. V trimming: 2 bases; J trimming: 10 bases; junction bases outside the gene matches: 9. The CDR3 loop reads CASSVRPSGEEQFF. The CDR3 DNA reads TGTGCCAGCAGCGTCCGCCCTAGCGGTGAAGAGCAGTTCTTC.

The chain combines TRBV2 with TRBJ2-3, with TRBD1 as a possible D gene (6 bases). Deletions cut 7 bases from V and 6 bases from J, with 14 bases between. Germline values: CDR1 SNHLY, CDR2 FYNNEI. This CDR3 is built from 13 residues. CDR3 protein: CASTWGHPDTQYF. For the CDR3, the DNA is TGTGCCAGCACCTGGGGACATCCGGATACGCAGTATTTT.

The chain carries TRBV7-3 and TRBJ2-3; 7 bases fit TRBD1. The CDR3 length is 16 residues. Trimming took 0 bases from V and 0 from J; bases not matched to a gene: 3. Germline values: CDR1 SGHTA, CDR2 FQGTGA. CDR3 nucleotides: TGTGCCAGCAGCTTAACAGGGGGCGTTAGCACAGATACGCAGTATTTT. This encodes CASSLTGGVSTDTQYF.

This clone was detected only a few times. The V and J genes are TRBV11-2 and TRBJ1-2; D call uncertain. This CDR3 comprises 15 residues. V dropped 1 base and J dropped 7 bases, with 16 bases sitting between them. CDR1 is SGHAT, CDR2 FQNNGV, per germline. The CDR3 region has the DNA TGTGCCAGCAGCTTAGTCGGAGTGGGTTTAGGTGGCTACACCTTC. Translating gives CASSLVGVGLGGYTF.

The CDR3 bases are TGCGCCAGCAGCTTCGCGGGGGGAGACGATGAGCAGTTCTTC. It codes for CASSFAGGDDEQFF. The gene calls are TRBV5-1 and TRBJ2-1, with 8 bases that match TRBD2. This CDR3 has 14 amino acids. V lost 2 bases, J lost 8 bases, and 6 bases stayed unmatched. Germline CDR1 is SGHRS and CDR2 is YFSETQ.

The rearrangement links TRBV27 to TRBJ2-7, with 12 bases that match TRBD1. The CDR3 loop spans 13 amino acids. V lost 4 bases and J lost 7; bases outside the gene matches: 2. The germline V gene has CDR1 MNHEY and CDR2 SMNVEV (reference sequence). CDR3 region: CASSWDRGREQYV. The DNA of the CDR3 is TGTGCCAGCAGTTGGGACAGGGGGCGAGAGCAGTACGTC.

This clone is a singleton in its sample. J is TRBJ2-1 and V is TRBV4-1, with 7 bases matching TRBD2. The CDR3 loop spans 16 amino acids. V lost 0 bases and J lost 6; bases outside the gene matches: 8. From germline, CDR1 is MGHRA and CDR2 YSYEKL. The CDR3 is CASSQDTSGTSNEQFF. CDR3 bases: TGCGCCAGCAGCCAAGATACCAGCGGGACCTCCAATGAGCAGTTCTTC.